The T cell receptor beta chain under discussion was sequenced for a study of CD8 T cells in Susac syndrome (dated by TCRdb to the late 2010s). For context, the study as a whole: Repertoire sequencing was used to test whether CD8+ T cell activation and differentiation in Susac syndrome was antigen driven.

Broad study findings and their caveats: The number of individuals in the TCR sequencing and HLA analysis was recognized as being relatively small.

RNA was extracted using the RNeasy kit, and about 0.45 to 1 ug of the RNA was reverse transcribed with random hexamers. TCR beta CDR3 regions were amplified with the immunoSEQ multiplex PCR assay covering 54 Vbeta and 13 Jbeta segments. PCR amplification bias was corrected by using a synthetic template baseline for primer optimization and computational correction. As for how the authors treated the data: Only productive sequences were kept, with reads annotated to V, D and J genes according to IMGT and analyzed in immunoSEQ Analyzer. To calculate clonality, Shannon entropy was normalized by log2 of the number of productive unique sequences and then subtracted from one. For each patient and control, public and private clones were evaluated among the 100 most prevalent clones. A clone was defined as Susac-specific if it was absent from the healthy and MS cohorts, from some 1,100 published viral clones and from other ImmuneACCESS disease sequences. In TCRdb, the public reads were trimmed at Q25 with fastp and aligned with MiXCR, with productive beta chains retained. Entries are consolidated by CDR3 protein sequence, retaining the most common genes and DNA. TCRdb assigned the V and J calls; the authors' analysis was not used. Recorded for this sample are roughly 110,000 distinct CDR3 sequences; about nine tenths of them occurred a single time. The ten top clones hold 0.13% to 0.15% of the sample.

Notes on this clonotype: Its antigen target is currently unknown. Base qualities are not at hand, and no much larger clone is one base apart.

High-throughput TCR beta sequencing profiled peripheral blood CD8+ and CD4+ T cells from healthy donors, Susac syndrome patients and multiple sclerosis patients. Healthy donors were age- and sex-matched controls. CD8+ TEMRA cells were enriched by FACS, while bulk CD8+ and CD4+ T cells were purified by magnetic negative isolation. Blood was collected in EDTA tubes and processed within 24 hours, with PBMCs isolated through density gradient centrifugation. PBMCs intended for TCR sequencing were frozen in liquid nitrogen and were later thawed in a 37 degrees C water bath. The sorted or isolated CD4+, CD8+ and CD8+ TEMRA cells had a purity of 90% or higher. The specimen sequenced was CD4+ T cells from PBMCs. This TCR was sampled from a human donor in good health.

This receptor carries the CDR3 CASSQVGGALGEQYF. The DNA is as follows: TGCGCCAGCAGCCAAGTTGGAGGGGCCCTGGGCGAGCAGTACTTC. The chain employs TRBV4-3 and TRBJ2-7; a tentative D call is TRBD2 (6 bases match). Deletion took 1 base off V and 6 bases off J, with a span of 16 bases between the germline ends. The germline V gene encodes CDR1 LGHNA and CDR2 YSLEER. CDR3 length: 15 amino acids, cysteine to phenylalanine. Kept here is only the CDR3 DNA, which spans 45 bases and is read in frame from base 1.